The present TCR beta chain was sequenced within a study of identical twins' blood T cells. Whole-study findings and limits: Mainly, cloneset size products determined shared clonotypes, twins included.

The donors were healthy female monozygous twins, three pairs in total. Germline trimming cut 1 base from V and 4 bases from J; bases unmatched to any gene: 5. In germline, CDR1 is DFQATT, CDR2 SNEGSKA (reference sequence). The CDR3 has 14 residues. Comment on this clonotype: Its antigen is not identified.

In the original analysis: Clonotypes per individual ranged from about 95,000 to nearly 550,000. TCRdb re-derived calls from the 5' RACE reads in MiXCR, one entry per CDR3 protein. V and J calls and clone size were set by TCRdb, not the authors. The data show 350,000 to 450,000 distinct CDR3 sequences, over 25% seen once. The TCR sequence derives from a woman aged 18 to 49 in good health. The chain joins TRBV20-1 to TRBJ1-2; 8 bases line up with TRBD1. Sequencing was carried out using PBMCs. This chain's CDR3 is CSARGKGTGYGYTF. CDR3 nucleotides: TGCAGTGCTAGAGGAAAGGGGACAGGCTATGGCTACACCTTC.